This T cell receptor (beta chain) was recorded in a study of CD8 T cells in ankylosing spondylitis. Per germline, CDR1 SGHNT and CDR2 YYREEE (reference sequence). This CDR3 has 18 amino acids. V was clipped by 2 bases and J by 2 bases; unmatched bases: 14. Points on this clonotype: What it binds is unknown.

Findings and limits, study-wide: Characteristic, it appeared, of ankylosing spondylitis blood was a TCR beta motif of 7 or 8 highly homologous variants. Significantly higher representation of disease-linked clones was reported for matched ankylosing spondylitis synovial fluid.

Construction of TCR beta libraries was performed using quantitative 5'-RACE with molecular barcodes. TCRdb redid the calling of the 5' RACE reads with MiXCR, one entry per CDR3 protein. The sample carries about 150,000 distinct CDR3 sequences, roughly 31% recorded once. The chain combines TRBV5-4 with TRBJ2-5, with 8 bases lining up with TRBD2. This TCR was recovered from a male donor with ankylosing spondylitis. Sequencing was carried out using synovial fluid, either unsorted or a sorted T cell fraction (not recorded which). The CDR3 DNA sequence: TGTGCCAGCAGCTTTACGTCTAGGAGCGGGAGAGAGCAAGAGACCCAGTACTTC. Translated: CASSFTSRSGREQETQYF. Based on the CDR3 plus reference TRBV5-4 and TRBJ2-5, the full variable domain is ETGVTQSPTHLIKTRGQQVTLRCSSQSGHNTVSWYQQALGQGPQFIFQYYREEENGRGNFPPRFSGLQFPNYSSELNVNALELDDSALYLCASSFTSRSGREQETQYFGPGTRLLVL.